Here is one T cell receptor (beta chain) with its context. 60 Vbeta and 13 Jbeta primers were used in PCR. Method: immunoSEQ multiplex PCR; TCRdb's copy keeps in-frame clones and lacks some. The table lists more than 130,000 clones, about 74% of them singletons. The CDR3 is made up of 13 amino acids. Trimming left V 0 bases short and J 8 bases short, with 10 bases between. Germline V gene data show CDR1 as MNHEY and CDR2 as SVGAGI. This sample was taken from a study of cytomegalovirus exposure and HLA in healthy donors. The sample was PBMCs. The source of this sequence is a woman between 45 and 60 years old in good health and CMV-seronegative. The rearrangement uses TRBV6-5 and TRBJ1-2; D remains ambiguous. The CDR3 reads CASSYSRRVGYTF. Written as DNA, the CDR3 is TGTGCCAGCAGTTACTCGAGGCGGGTAGGCTACACCTTC.